This T cell receptor (beta chain) was sequenced during a study of human T cells and chemical hapten exposure. This clonotype was detected many times. As yet, its antigen is unknown. In the library, unique molecular identifiers were attached to individual cDNA molecules. MiXCR was run by TCRdb on the RACE reads, yielding one entry per CDR3 protein. The sample consists of a few hundred thousand distinct CDR3 sequences, under 6.5% of them appearing once. General study results and limits: TCRs above 1 in 1000 frequency did not change with DPC sensitization. In comparison with controls, expanded TCRs gave rise to a significantly larger number of large CDR3 similarity clusters.

This CDR3 region has 15 residues. Trimming at V came to 4 bases and at J to 6 bases, leaving 9 bases not matched to a gene. Germline CDR1 MNHEY, CDR2 SVGEGT. Time point in this sample: patch test 2, 6 weeks after DPC sensitization. Treatment described: therapeutic diphenylcyclopropenone sensitization with weekly scalp DPC. Whole blood that had not been fractionated was the source of extracted total RNA. The sample in question was whole blood, obtained in connection with sensitization to the hapten diphenylcyclopropenone (DPC). The chain combines TRBV6-2 or TRBV6-3 with TRBJ1-2; 9 positions agree with TRBD1. The receptor's source is a woman between 18 and 29 years old with alopecia areata. Some clones in this sample may be carry-over from other donors' samples. CDR3 sequence (DNA): TGTGCCAGCAGTTTTTGGGACAGGGTGAACGATGGCTACACCTTC. Translation gives CASSFWDRVNDGYTF.